This T cell receptor beta chain was sequenced for a study of blood T cell repertoires in COVID-19. Study-wide background: Sources were T cells, B-cell-depleted T cells, or PBMCs; the material itself was cDNA or gDNA.

CDR1 PRHDT and CDR2 FYEKMQ come from the germline V gene (reference sequence). The J segment lost 7 bases and the V segment lost 4 bases, leaving 10 bases of the junction unmatched. This CDR3 is 15 amino acids long. In the study's own analysis: Counts of nucleated cells, estimated from reference gene primer amplification, were obtained. TCRdb keeps only in-frame clones here, not all; method: immunoSEQ multiplex PCR. Clone size and V and J calls were adopted from that table, with D and trimming inferred from the DNA. Of about 100,000 clones in the sample, under 95% were seen once. Sequenced: peripheral blood. The origin of this receptor is a woman aged 25 to 45 with acute or convalescent COVID-19. The rearrangement links TRBV13 to TRBJ2-1, with 7 bases aligning to TRBD2. This CDR3 is CASSYPAGERNEQFF. The CDR3 coding sequence is TGTGCCAGCAGCTACCCCGCGGGAGAGAGAAATGAGCAGTTCTTC.